The 5 T cell receptor beta chains given below trace back to one sample, sequenced in a study of cytotoxic CD8 clonotypes in ibrutinib-treated CLL. Clones were read by immunoSEQ multiplex PCR, and TCRdb kept only the in-frame ones, dropping some. Of hundreds of thousands of clones listed, under 70% are singletons. Sequenced material: PBMCs, taken after 36 months of ibrutinib treatment. The receptors come from a human donor with chronic lymphocytic leukemia.

This rearrangement joins TRBV6-4 to TRBJ2-1, with D unclear. The CDR3 totals 13 residues. In germline, CDR1 is MRHNA, CDR2 SNTAGT. The V gene lost 0 bases and the J gene lost 12 bases, with 12 bases spanning the gap. This CDR3 reads CASSDSIFTAQFF. CDR3 nucleotide sequence: TGTGCCAGCAGTGACTCGATATTCACTGCGCAGTTCTTC.

The chain combines TRBV5-1 with TRBJ2-7; 10 positions match TRBD2. The ends lost 4 bases at V and 4 bases at J; junction bases unmatched: 14. The germline V gene has CDR1 SGHRS and CDR2 YFSETQ. The CDR3 loop spans 17 amino acids. The DNA for the CDR3 is TGCGCCAGCAGCCCCGGGCTAGCGGGAGAGGTTAGTTACGAGCAGTACTTC. It specifies CASSPGLAGEVSYEQYF.

The chain employs TRBV7-3 and TRBJ2-2; D is perhaps TRBD2 (6 bases). V shed 2 bases and J shed 5 bases, with 18 bases lying between them. Germline V gene sequence: CDR1 SGHTA, CDR2 FQGTGA. The CDR3 spans 17 residues. This CDR3 is CASSLVATRRLTGELFF. Here the CDR3 DNA reads TGTGCCAGCAGCTTAGTAGCGACTAGACGACTTACCGGGGAGCTGTTTTTT.

The CDR3 protein is CASSLEFRFYGYTF. DNA for the CDR3: TGCGCCAGCAGCTTGGAGTTCAGGTTCTATGGCTACACCTTC. This chain uses TRBV5-1 with TRBJ1-2; the D is unclear. Trimming left V 0 bases short and J 4 bases short, with 10 bases between. The germline V gene encodes CDR1 SGHRS and CDR2 YFSETQ. This CDR3 is built from 14 residues.

In this sample, this clone turned up once. This chain joins TRBV27 and TRBJ2-2; D might be TRBD2 (6 bases). V was cut by 0 bases and J by 5 bases, with 10 bases left in between. The CDR3 runs 15 residues. Germline assignment: CDR1 MNHEY and CDR2 SMNVEV (reference sequence). The CDR3 coding sequence is TGTGCCAGCAGTTTATCGGCAGGGAGGACCGGGGAGCTGTTTTTT. The encoded protein is CASSLSAGRTGELFF.